This TCR beta chain was profiled in a study of OX40 agonist ivuxolimab in advanced cancers. Study background: Partial responses were achieved by three patients, one with hepatocellular carcinoma and two with cutaneous melanoma.

Blood sampling took place at baseline, cycle 4 day 1, and cycle 7 day 1. Overall study findings and caveats: Which antigen the expanded peripheral T cells recognized is unknown. Fewer expanded clones were found on average in CD4+ than in CD8+ T cells.

Notes on this clone: Its antigen is unidentified.

Sequencing was performed with immunoSEQ multiplex PCR; in TCRdb, only in-frame clones are kept and a portion is missing. The sample carries over 30,000 clones, approximately 86% recorded once. The CDR3 runs 14 residues. V gave up 4 bases and J gave up 8 bases; unmatched junction bases: 10. The germline V gene encodes CDR1 SEHNR and CDR2 FQNEAQ (reference sequence). This chain joins TRBV7-9 and TRBJ1-1; TRBD1 matches 7 bases. This receptor was obtained from an adult with an advanced solid tumor such as melanoma, head and neck, liver or kidney cancer. The sequencing here drew on CD4+ or CD8+ T cells sorted from blood, taken in a trial of the OX40 agonist ivuxolimab. CDR3 loop: CASSSENRGQEAFF. The CDR3 DNA follows: TGTGCCAGCAGCTCCGAAAACAGGGGCCAAGAAGCTTTCTTT.